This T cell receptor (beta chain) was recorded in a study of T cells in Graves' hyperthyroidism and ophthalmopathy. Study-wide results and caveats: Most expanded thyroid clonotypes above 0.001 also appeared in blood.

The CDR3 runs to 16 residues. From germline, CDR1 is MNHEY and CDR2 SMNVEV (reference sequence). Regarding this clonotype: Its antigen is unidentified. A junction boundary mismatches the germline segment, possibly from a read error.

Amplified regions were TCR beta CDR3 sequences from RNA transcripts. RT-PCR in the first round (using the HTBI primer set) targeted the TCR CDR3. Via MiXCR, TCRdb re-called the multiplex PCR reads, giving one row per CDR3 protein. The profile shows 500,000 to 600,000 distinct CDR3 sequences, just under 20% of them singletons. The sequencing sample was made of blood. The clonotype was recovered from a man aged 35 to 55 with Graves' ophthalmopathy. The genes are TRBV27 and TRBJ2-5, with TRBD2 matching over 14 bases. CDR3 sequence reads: CASSFRLAGGLETQHF. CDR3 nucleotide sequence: TGTGCCAGCAGTTTCCGACTAGCGGGGGGGCTGGAGACCCAGCACTTC.